Below, 22 T cell receptor beta chains from the same sample are listed, as sequenced in a study of monozygotic twins with inflammatory bowel disease. Reanalyzing the 5' RACE reads, TCRdb keeps one entry per CDR3 protein, without DNA. The sample spans some 150,000 distinct CDR3 sequences; the ten largest clones claim around 7%. The material sequenced was blood. The receptors stem from a human donor with ulcerative colitis or Crohn's disease, or a healthy co-twin of an affected twin (not recorded which).

This chain connects TRBV14 to TRBJ1-1; TCRdb lists TRBD1, though no DNA is available to test this call. The CDR3 totals 15 residues. Germline CDR1 reads SGHDN; CDR2 reads FVKESK. The CDR3 protein is CASSPHLQGHTEAFF.

The chain combines TRBV28 with TRBJ2-7; TCRdb gives TRBD1 as the D gene, but with no DNA this cannot be confirmed. CDR3 length: 16 residues. Germline values: CDR1 MDHEN, CDR2 SYDVKM. This chain's CDR3 is CASFPSGSHSASGQYF. The full variable domain, with the rest looked up from reference TRBV28 and TRBJ2-7, is DVKVTQSSRYLVKRTGEKVFLECVQDMDHENMFWYRQDPGLGLRLIYFSYDVKMKEKGDIPEGYSVSREKKERFSLILESASTNQTSMYLCASFPSGSHSASGQYFGPGTRLTVT.

The rearrangement links TRBV30 to TRBJ2-5; the TCRdb D gene call, TRBD2, has no DNA to confirm it. Germline CDR1 reads GTSNPN; CDR2 reads SVGIG (reference sequence). This CDR3 has 17 residues. The CDR3 reads CAWSARIAGAGYKTQYF.

The gene calls are TRBV29-1 and TRBJ2-7; TCRdb calls TRBD1, which cannot be checked without DNA. The length of the CDR3 is 13 residues. From germline, CDR1 is SQVTM and CDR2 ANQGSEA. CDR3 protein: CSVQSDRNYEQYF.

The rearrangement uses TRBV5-1 and TRBJ2-1. Germline loops: CDR1 SGHRS, CDR2 YFSETQ. This CDR3 contains 16 residues. The CDR3 loop reads CASSRGWLLSDNEQFF. The entire variable domain, with the rest obtained from reference TRBV5-1 and TRBJ2-1, is as follows: KAGVTQTPRYLIKTRGQQVTLSCSPISGHRSVSWYQQTPGQGLQFLFEYFSETQRNKGNFPGRFSGRQFSNSRSEMNVSTLELGDSALYLCASSRGWLLSDNEQFFGPGTRLTVL.

V gene TRBV9 combines with J gene TRBJ2-6. CDR1 and CDR2 from the germline V gene are SGDLS and YYNGEE. This CDR3 comprises 14 residues. CDR3 residues: CASSVVPGANVLTF.

This chain links TRBV20-1 with TRBJ1-4; the D call from TCRdb, TRBD1, cannot be confirmed without DNA. This CDR3 has 14 residues. The germline gives CDR1 DFQATT, CDR2 SNEGSKA (reference sequence). CDR3 in amino acids: CSARVGVVNEKLFF.

The chain links TRBV3-1 to TRBJ2-7. Germline assignment: CDR1 LGHDT and CDR2 YNNKEL (reference sequence). The CDR3 is made up of 13 amino acids. The CDR3 region is CASSSSNAYEQYF.

This chain connects TRBV4-2 to TRBJ1-5; as DNA is missing, the TRBD1 call by TCRdb cannot be tested. The length of the CDR3 is 17 residues. The germline CDR1 and CDR2 sequences are LGHNA and YNFKEQ. This CDR3 is CASSQEGETGGGQPQHF.

This chain links TRBV19 with TRBJ1-6; TCRdb lists TRBD1, though no DNA is available to test this call. This CDR3 contains 15 residues. The germline CDR1 and CDR2 sequences are LNHDA and SQIVND (reference sequence). CDR3 sequence: CASSPRDLRRSPLHF.

The chain links TRBV28 to TRBJ1-5; TCRdb's D call of TRBD1 is untestable without DNA. The CDR3 contains 12 residues. From germline, CDR1 is MDHEN and CDR2 SYDVKM. CDR3 amino acids: CASRGQAQPQHF.

This rearrangement joins TRBV29-1 to TRBJ1-1; TCRdb outputs TRBD1, but without DNA this stays unchecked. Germline lookup yields CDR1 SQVTM and CDR2 ANQGSEA. The CDR3 length is 16 residues. CDR3 in amino acids: CSVVTGSTGASTEAFF.

The V gene is TRBV5-4, the J gene TRBJ1-1; the D call of TRBD1 rests on TCRdb alone, since no DNA is present to check it. This CDR3 region has 18 residues. Germline V gives CDR1 SGHNT, CDR2 YYREEE (reference sequence). The CDR3 loop is CASSYQGQGGWLNTEAFF.

The V and J genes are TRBV5-1 and TRBJ2-1; TCRdb lists TRBD2, though no DNA is available to test this call. Germline V gene lookup returns CDR1 SGHRS and CDR2 YFSETQ. This CDR3 is built from 15 residues. The CDR3: CASSLVSGSFDEQFF.

The V and J genes are TRBV6-1 and TRBJ2-5; TCRdb calls TRBD2, which cannot be checked without DNA. The CDR3 sequence is 14 residues long. The germline V gene has CDR1 MNHNS and CDR2 SASEGT. CDR3 protein: CASTLTAGQETQYF.

The J gene is TRBJ2-1, the V gene TRBV5-4; TCRdb picks TRBD2, but there is no DNA to check that call. In germline, CDR1 is SGHNT, CDR2 YYREEE (reference sequence). The CDR3 has 17 amino acids. The CDR3 region is CASSLARWTRSFNEQFF.

The J gene is TRBJ2-1, the V gene TRBV6-1; TCRdb names TRBD1, which stays unverified in the absence of DNA. This CDR3 is built from 15 residues. From germline, CDR1 is MNHNS and CDR2 SASEGT. The CDR3 loop is CASRSGGRPNNEQFF.

V and J are TRBV7-2 and TRBJ1-2. This CDR3 is 13 amino acids long. Looked up from germline, CDR1 is SGHTA and CDR2 is FQGNSA. CDR3: CASSFGPKYGYTF.

The V gene is TRBV29-1, the J gene TRBJ2-7; the D call from TCRdb, TRBD1, cannot be confirmed without DNA. The length of the CDR3 is 12 residues. Germline CDR1 and CDR2: SQVTM and ANQGSEA. The chain's CDR3 is CSVWTGTYEQYF.

The gene calls are TRBV5-1 and TRBJ2-1. The germline CDR1 and CDR2 sequences are SGHRS and YFSETQ. The CDR3 is 13 amino acids. This CDR3 reads CASSLDSLSEQFF.

The rearrangement uses TRBV5-6 and TRBJ2-3; without DNA, the TCRdb call of TRBD2 cannot be checked. The CDR3 covers 15 residues. Germline V gene data show CDR1 as SGHDT and CDR2 as YYEEEE. CDR3 residues: CASSLAGPRTDTQYF.

The chain is built from TRBV29-1 and TRBJ2-4; TCRdb proposes TRBD1, but this gene call is untestable without DNA. This CDR3 spans 11 amino acids. The germline gives CDR1 SQVTM, CDR2 ANQGSEA. The CDR3 reads CSVSGENIQYF.